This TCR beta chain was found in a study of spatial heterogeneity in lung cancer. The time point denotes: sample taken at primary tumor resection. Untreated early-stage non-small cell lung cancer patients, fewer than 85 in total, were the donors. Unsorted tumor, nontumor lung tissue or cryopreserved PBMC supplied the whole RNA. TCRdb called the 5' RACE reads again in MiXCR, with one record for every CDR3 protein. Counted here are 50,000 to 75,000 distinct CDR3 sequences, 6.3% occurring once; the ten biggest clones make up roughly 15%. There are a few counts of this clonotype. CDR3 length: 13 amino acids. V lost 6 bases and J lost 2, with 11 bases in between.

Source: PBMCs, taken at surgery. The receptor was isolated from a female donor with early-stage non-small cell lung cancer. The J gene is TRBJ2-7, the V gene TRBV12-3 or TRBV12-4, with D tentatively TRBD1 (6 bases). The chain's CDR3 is CASRTAGAYEQYF. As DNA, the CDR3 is TGTGCCAGCAGGACGGCAGGGGCCTACGAGCAGTACTTC.